A selection of T cell receptor beta chains follows, all from one sample in a study of cytomegalovirus exposure and HLA in healthy donors. The table came from immunoSEQ multiplex PCR; TCRdb's copy has only in-frame clones and leaves some out. Of 100,000 to 150,000 clones in the sample, 83% were seen once. The sequencing input was PBMCs. These receptors were obtained from a woman in her thirties or forties in good health and CMV-seropositive. The CDR3 runs from the conserved cysteine through the conserved F or W. D genes are given only for firm matches. Expanded clones get a size class; other rows say once, few or many, or leave the size out.

j_call clone_size d_call cdr3_length v_call cdr3_nt cdr3_aa
TRBJ2-7 . . 15 TRBV27 TGTGCCAGCAGTTACCTCCGGGGTACAGCCTACGAGCAGTACTTC CASSYLRGTAYEQYF
TRBJ1-2 . . 14 TRBV6-4 TGTGCCACTGCGGAGGGGTCAGGAAACTATGGCTACACCTTC CATAEGSGNYGYTF
TRBJ1-1 . . 16 TRBV9 TGTGCCAGCAGCGTAGCTGGGATGGGGCAGAACACTGAAGCTTTCTTT CASSVAGMGQNTEAFF
TRBJ2-7 . . 16 TRBV5-8 TGTGCCAGCAGCTTGTTGCGGGATCTCCTCCTCTCCGAGCAGTACTTC CASSLLRDLLLSEQYF
TRBJ1-2 once TRBD1 13 TRBV6-5 TGTGCCACTTCGACAGGGAGTAACTATGGCTACACCTTC CATSTGSNYGYTF
TRBJ1-1 . . 11 TRBV18 TGTGCCAGCTCACCGGCCACTGAAGCTTTCTTT CASSPATEAFF
TRBJ1-2 . . 13 TRBV29-1 TGCAGCGTGGACCTCGGGGGGATGCACGGCTACACCTTC CSVDLGGMHGYTF
TRBJ2-2 . . 16 TRBV15 TGTGCCACCAGCAGAGATCTGATTGGGGCCTCGGGGGAGCTGTTTTTT CATSRDLIGASGELFF
TRBJ1-1 . TRBD1 14 TRBV25-1 TGTGCCAGCAGTGTCGGACAGGGTGGGACTGAAGCTTTCTTT CASSVGQGGTEAFF
TRBJ2-3 . TRBD1 14 TRBV27 TGTGCCAGCAGCCTCGACAGGGGCACAGATACGCAGTATTTT CASSLDRGTDTQYF
TRBJ1-2 few TRBD1 15 TRBV5-4 TGTGCCAGCAGCTTGGGAGGGGGCGCTGGCTATGGCTACACCTTC CASSLGGGAGYGYTF
TRBJ2-5 . . 14 TRBV11-3 TGTGCCAGCAGCTTAGATCAGGGGGGAGAGACCCAGTACTTC CASSLDQGGETQYF
TRBJ2-7 . . 12 TRBV13 TGTGCCAGCAGCTTAATCGGCTACGAGCAGTACTTC CASSLIGYEQYF
TRBJ2-6 . . 17 TRBV28 TGTGCCAGCAGTTATTCAGGGGATGACTCTGGGGCCAACGTCCTGACTTTC CASSYSGDDSGANVLTF
TRBJ2-2 . . 12 TRBV28 TGTGCCAGCAGCCTAGGGGACGGGGAGCTGTTTTTT CASSLGDGELFF
TRBJ2-1 . . 16 TRBV4-1 TGCGCCAGCAGCCAAGATTCGGGGACGGGGGTCAATGAGCAGTTCTTC CASSQDSGTGVNEQFF
TRBJ2-7 . TRBD1 16 TRBV28 TGTGCCAGCAGTTTATGGGGGACAGGGGGCGCCTACGAGCAGTACTTC CASSLWGTGGAYEQYF
TRBJ2-1 . . 15 TRBV28 TGTGCCAGCCGTCCCGGGACTGACTCCTACAATGAGCAGTTCTTC CASRPGTDSYNEQFF
TRBJ2-7 . TRBD1 17 TRBV7-9 TGTGCCAGCAGCTTAGCCCGGGCGGGACAGGGTCTCCACGAGCAGTACTTC CASSLARAGQGLHEQYF
TRBJ2-7 . TRBD2 15 TRBV11-3 TGTGCCAGCATTGTGCGGAGAGCGGGAGGCTACGAGCAGTACTTC CASIVRRAGGYEQYF
TRBJ2-3 . . 14 TRBV11-2 TGTGCCAGCAGCGCTAGAGCTAACACAGATACGCAGTATTTT CASSARANTDTQYF
TRBJ2-1 . . 11 TRBV6-6 TGTGCCAGCAGTCCTGTCAATGAGCAGTTCTTC CASSPVNEQFF
TRBJ1-4 . . 13 TRBV29-1 TGCAGCGTTGTCCGGGATGTTAATGAAAAACTGTTTTTT CSVVRDVNEKLFF
TRBJ2-5 . TRBD2 18 TRBV7-2 TGTGCCAGCAGCTTAGTCCTAGCGGGAGGACCAAACCAAGAGACCCAGTACTTC CASSLVLAGGPNQETQYF
TRBJ2-7 . . 12 TRBV7-2 TGTGCCAGCAGCTTTGAGTACCACGAGCAGTACTTC CASSFEYHEQYF
TRBJ2-2 . TRBD1 16 TRBV5-1 TGCGCCAGCAGCTTATTGGGGACAGAGAACACCGGGGAGCTGTTTTTT CASSLLGTENTGELFF
TRBJ2-2 . . 11 TRBV19 TGTGCCAGTAGTTTTTACGGGGAGCTGTTTTTT CASSFYGELFF
TRBJ2-1 . TRBD1 14 TRBV9 TGTGCCAGCAGCGAACAGGGGGTTTGGACTGAGCAGTTCTTC CASSEQGVWTEQFF
TRBJ2-7 . TRBD1 16 TRBV27 TGTGCCAGCAGTTTAGTCAGAGGGACAGGGTTGTACGAGCAGTACTTC CASSLVRGTGLYEQYF
TRBJ2-2 . . 14 TRBV18 TGTGCCAGCTCACCAGCAGGGAACACCGGGGAGCTGTTTTTT CASSPAGNTGELFF
TRBJ2-7 . . 12 TRBV7-2 TGTGCCAGCAGATCGGACTACTACGAGCAGTACTTC CASRSDYYEQYF
TRBJ1-6 few . 16 TRBV19 TGTGCCAGTAGTGCAGTGGCTGTATCCTATAATTCACCCCTCCACTTT CASSAVAVSYNSPLHF
TRBJ2-7 . TRBD2 14 TRBV28 TGTGCCAGCAGTTTTCTACTAGCGGGCTACGAGCAGTACTTC CASSFLLAGYEQYF
TRBJ2-3 . TRBD2 16 TRBV11-2 TGTGCCAGCAGCTCCCACGGGGGGACTAGCGGAGATACGCAGTATTTT CASSSHGGTSGDTQYF
TRBJ1-1 . . 11 TRBV10-3 TGTGCCATCAGTGAGGGGAGCGAAGCTTTCTTT CAISEGSEAFF
TRBJ1-2 . TRBD1 12 TRBV29-1 TGCAGCGGGGAGACAGGGAACTATGGCTACACCTTC CSGETGNYGYTF
TRBJ2-3 . . 16 TRBV7-2 TGTGCCAGCAGCTTAGGGCGGTCTTCCCGCACAGATACGCAGTATTTT CASSLGRSSRTDTQYF
TRBJ2-1 . TRBD2 15 TRBV4-3 TGCGCCAGCAGTAGGGTAGCGGGAGAATACAATGAGCAGTTCTTC CASSRVAGEYNEQFF
TRBJ1-1 few . 13 TRBV10-2 TGCGCCAGCACCAGACAGATGAACACTGAAGCTTTCTTT CASTRQMNTEAFF
TRBJ2-7 . . 13 TRBV13 TGTGCCAGCAGCCGACGGGGCTCCTACGAGCAGTACTTC CASSRRGSYEQYF
TRBJ2-1 . . 12 TRBV7-9 TGTGCCAGCAGCTTAGGATCGGAGGAGCAGTTCTTC CASSLGSEEQFF
TRBJ1-1 . . 16 TRBV19 TGTGCCAGTAGTATTCCTGGGACATCGGAGAACACTGAAGCTTTCTTT CASSIPGTSENTEAFF
TRBJ1-5 medium-sized . 17 TRBV23-1 TGCGCCAGCAGTCAGTTACTTGTGGGACATAGCAATCAGCCCCAGCATTTT CASSQLLVGHSNQPQHF
TRBJ2-2 . TRBD1 15 TRBV5-1 TGCGCCAGCAGCCTGGACAGGGGCGACACCGGGGAGCTGTTTTTT CASSLDRGDTGELFF
TRBJ1-4 . . 16 TRBV4-3 TGCGCCAGCAGCCAACTAATCCTGCAGGATAATGAAAAACTGTTTTTT CASSQLILQDNEKLFF
TRBJ2-2 . TRBD1 15 TRBV9 TGTGCCAGCAGCGTGACAGGGGCCGTAACCGGGGAGCTGTTTTTT CASSVTGAVTGELFF
TRBJ1-5 . . 15 TRBV7-2 TGTGCCAGCAGCCCAAACCCCTATAGCAATCAGCCCCAGCATTTT CASSPNPYSNQPQHF